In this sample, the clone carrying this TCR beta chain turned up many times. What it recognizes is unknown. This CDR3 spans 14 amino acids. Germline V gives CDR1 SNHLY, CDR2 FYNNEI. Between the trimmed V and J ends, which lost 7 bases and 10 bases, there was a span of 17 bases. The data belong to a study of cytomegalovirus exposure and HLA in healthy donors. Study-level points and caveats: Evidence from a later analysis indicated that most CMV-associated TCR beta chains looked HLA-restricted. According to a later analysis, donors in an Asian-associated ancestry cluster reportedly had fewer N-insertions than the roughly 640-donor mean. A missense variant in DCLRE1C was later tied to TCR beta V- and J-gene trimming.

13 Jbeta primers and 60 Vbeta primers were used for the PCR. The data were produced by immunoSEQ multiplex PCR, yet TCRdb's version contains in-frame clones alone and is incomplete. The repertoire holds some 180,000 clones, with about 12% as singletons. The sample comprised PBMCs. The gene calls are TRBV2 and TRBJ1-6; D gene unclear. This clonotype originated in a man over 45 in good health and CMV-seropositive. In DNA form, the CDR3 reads TGTGCCAGCACCTTTGACACGAAGGTATCACCCCTCCACTTT. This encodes CASTFDTKVSPLHF.